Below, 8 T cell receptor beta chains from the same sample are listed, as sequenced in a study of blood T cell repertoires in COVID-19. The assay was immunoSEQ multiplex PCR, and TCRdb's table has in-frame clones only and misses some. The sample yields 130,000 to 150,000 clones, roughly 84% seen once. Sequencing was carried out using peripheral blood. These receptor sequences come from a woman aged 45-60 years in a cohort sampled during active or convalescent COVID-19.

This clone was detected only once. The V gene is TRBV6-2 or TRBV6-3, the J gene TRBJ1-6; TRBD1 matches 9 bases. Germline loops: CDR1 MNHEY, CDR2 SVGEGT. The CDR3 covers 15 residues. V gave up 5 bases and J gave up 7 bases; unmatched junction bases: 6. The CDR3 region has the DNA TGTGCCAGCAGTCCGGGACAGGGAGTGAATTCACCCCTCCACTTT. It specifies CASSPGQGVNSPLHF.

The chain's CDR3 is CASRPDWDSNEKLFF. CDR3 nucleotide sequence: TGCGCCAGCAGACCAGATTGGGACAGCAACGAAAAACTGTTTTTT. The chain carries TRBV10-2 and TRBJ1-4; 7 bases line up with TRBD1. Germline values: CDR1 WSHSY, CDR2 SAAADI. The J segment lost 8 bases and the V segment lost 6 bases, leaving 12 bases of the junction unmatched. CDR3 length equals 15 residues.

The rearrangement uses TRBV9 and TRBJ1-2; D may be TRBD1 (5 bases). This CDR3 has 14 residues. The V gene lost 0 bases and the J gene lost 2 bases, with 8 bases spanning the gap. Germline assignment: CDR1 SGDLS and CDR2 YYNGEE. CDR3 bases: TGTGCCAGCAGCGTAGGACAGCAAAACTATGGCTACACCTTC. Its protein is CASSVGQQNYGYTF. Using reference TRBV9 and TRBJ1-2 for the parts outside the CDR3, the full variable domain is DSGVTQTPKHLITATGQRVTLRCSPRSGDLSVYWYQQSLDQGLQFLIQYYNGEERAKGNILERFSAQQFPDLHSELNLSSLELGDSALYFCASSVGQQNYGYTFGSGTRLTVV.

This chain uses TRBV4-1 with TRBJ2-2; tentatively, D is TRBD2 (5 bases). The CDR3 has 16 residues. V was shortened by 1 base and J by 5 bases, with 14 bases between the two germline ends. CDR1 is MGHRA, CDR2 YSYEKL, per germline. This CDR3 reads CASSQGLRVRTGELFF. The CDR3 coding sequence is TGCGCCAGCAGCCAAGGTTTGAGGGTTAGAACCGGGGAGCTGTTTTTT.

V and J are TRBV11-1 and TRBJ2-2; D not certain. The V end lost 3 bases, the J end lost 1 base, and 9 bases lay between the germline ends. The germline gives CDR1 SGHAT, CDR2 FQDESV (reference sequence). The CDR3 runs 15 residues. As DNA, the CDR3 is TGTGCCAGCAGCTTTCTTCCGGGGAACACCGGGGAGCTGTTTTTT. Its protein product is CASSFLPGNTGELFF. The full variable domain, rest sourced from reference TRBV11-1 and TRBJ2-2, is EAEVAQSPRYKITEKSQAVAFWCDPISGHATLYWYRQILGQGPELLVQFQDESVVDDSQLPKDRFSAERLKGVDSTLKIQPAELGDSAMYLCASSFLPGNTGELFFGEGSRLTVL.

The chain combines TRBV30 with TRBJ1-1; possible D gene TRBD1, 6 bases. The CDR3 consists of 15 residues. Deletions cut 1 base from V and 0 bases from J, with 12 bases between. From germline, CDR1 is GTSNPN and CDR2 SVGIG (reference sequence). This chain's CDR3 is CAWSDGTPLNTEAFF. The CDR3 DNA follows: TGTGCCTGGAGTGACGGGACACCCTTGAACACTGAAGCTTTCTTT.

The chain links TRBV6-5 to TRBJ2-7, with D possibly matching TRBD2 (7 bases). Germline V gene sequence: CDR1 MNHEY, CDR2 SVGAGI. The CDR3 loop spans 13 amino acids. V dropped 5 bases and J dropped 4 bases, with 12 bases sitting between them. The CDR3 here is CASSIRGGYEQYF. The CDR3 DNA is TGTGCCAGCAGTATAAGGGGGGGTTACGAGCAGTACTTC.

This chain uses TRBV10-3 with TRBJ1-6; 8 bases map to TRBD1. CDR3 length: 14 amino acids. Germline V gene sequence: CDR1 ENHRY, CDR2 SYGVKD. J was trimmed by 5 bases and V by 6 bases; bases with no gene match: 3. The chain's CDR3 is CAIRTGVNNSPLHF. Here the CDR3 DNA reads TGTGCCATCAGGACAGGGGTAAATAATTCACCCCTCCACTTT.